This TCR beta chain was recovered during a study of cytomegalovirus exposure and HLA in healthy donors. Across the whole study: An analysis done earlier identified almost 120 million unique TCR beta sequences from about 179 million T cells. Regarding the study as a whole: Cytomegalovirus status was reportedly diagnosed by the classifier with high sensitivity and specificity. TRBV6-2, TRBV6-3 and some other V segments were unresolvable in 87-base-pair reads.

With regard to this clone: The antigen is undetermined.

Vbeta (60) and Jbeta (13) primers were used in the PCR. Clones were read by immunoSEQ multiplex PCR, and TCRdb kept only the in-frame ones, dropping some. Its clone listing holds 100,000 or so clones. Trimming left V 5 bases short and J 3 bases short, with 16 bases between. The CDR3 is 15 amino acids. The germline V gene encodes CDR1 MNHEY and CDR2 SMNVEV (reference sequence). The specimen was PBMCs. The chain is built from TRBV27 and TRBJ1-2; maybe TRBD1 (6 bases). This TCR was sampled from a woman aged 25-40 years in good health and CMV-seronegative. The CDR3 bases are TGTGCCAGCAGTCCCGAGATCGGGACATACTATGGCTACACCTTC. Its translation is CASSPEIGTYYGYTF.